The entry below describes one T cell receptor beta chain. As originally analysed: Reference gene primer amplification gave estimated nucleated cell counts. Sequencing used immunoSEQ multiplex PCR; TCRdb keeps in-frame clones, though not all of them. From that table come the V and J calls and clone size; the DNA was used to work out D and trimming. The data contain about 490,000 clones, roughly 85% of them singletons. The entry originates in a study of blood T cell repertoires in COVID-19. Study-level information: Material from acute and convalescent COVID-19 was sourced from the United States, Italy and Spain.

This clonotype originated in a human donor in a cohort sampled during active COVID-19. Sequencing was performed on peripheral blood.

The DNA for the CDR3 is TGTGCCAGCAGCTACATAGCGGGACCCTACGAGCAGTACTTC. Protein sequence: CASSYIAGPYEQYF. The chain combines TRBV7-9 with TRBJ2-7; 8 bases are shared with TRBD2. Trimming at V came to 4 bases and at J to 2 bases, leaving 4 bases not matched to a gene. The CDR3 sequence is 14 residues long. Germline V lookup: CDR1 SEHNR, CDR2 FQNEAQ (reference sequence).